These 6 T cell receptor beta chains were sequenced from one sample in a study of blood T cell repertoires in COVID-19. This table comes from immunoSEQ multiplex PCR, and its TCRdb copy is limited to in-frame clones, with some not included. This sample has a few hundred thousand clones; about 85% occur once, and the top ten carry 2.5% to 3%. Specimen: PBMCs or T cells enriched from blood (not recorded which). These receptors all come from a woman in her fifties or sixties who had recovered from COVID-19.

The chain carries TRBV24-1 and TRBJ2-3, with D unresolved. The CDR3 sequence is 14 residues long. The germline CDR1 and CDR2 sequences are KGHDR and SFDVKD. Trimming took 3 bases from V and 8 from J, leaving 14 bases between them. CDR3 DNA: TGTGCCACCAGTGATCCCCGACAACATGCTACGCAGTATTTT. This encodes CATSDPRQHATQYF.

This rearrangement joins TRBV29-1 to TRBJ1-2; D remains ambiguous. Germline lookup yields CDR1 SQVTM and CDR2 ANQGSEA. Deletions cut 4 bases from V and 7 bases from J, with 10 bases between. The length of the CDR3 is 11 residues. CDR3 residues: CSVVSGRGYTF. In nucleotides, the CDR3 is TGCAGCGTTGTATCCGGTCGTGGCTACACCTTC. Using reference TRBV29-1 and TRBJ1-2 for the parts outside the CDR3, the full variable domain is SAVISQKPSRDICQRGTSLTIQCQVDSQVTMMFWYRQQPGQSLTLIATANQGSEATYESGFVIDKFPISRPNLTFSTLTVSNMSPEDSSIYLCSVVSGRGYTFGSGTRLTVV.

V gene TRBV9 combines with J gene TRBJ1-1; D possibly corresponds to TRBD1 (5 bases). CDR3 size: 16 residues. Germline-derived CDR1 and CDR2 are SGDLS and YYNGEE. Trimming took 2 bases from V and 6 from J, leaving 20 bases between them. CDR3 region: CASSVGDGGEGAEAFF. The CDR3 coding sequence is TGTGCCAGCAGCGTGGGCGACGGGGGGGAGGGAGCTGAAGCTTTCTTT.

This sequence joins TRBV30 and TRBJ2-7; TRBD1 matches at 9 bases. This CDR3 is built from 15 residues. CDR1 and CDR2 (germline): GTSNPN, SVGIG (reference sequence). Trimming at V came to 1 base and at J to 6 bases, leaving 10 bases not matched to a gene. Here the CDR3 DNA reads TGTGCCTGGAGTGCCGGGACAGGGAGGTTTAGCGAGCAGTACTTC. Amino acid sequence: CAWSAGTGRFSEQYF.

The J gene is TRBJ2-1, the V gene TRBV15; 10 positions agree with TRBD1. V shed 10 bases and J 8 bases; nucleotides not matched to a gene: 14. CDR1 is LNHNV, CDR2 YYDKDF, per germline (reference sequence). This CDR3 is 15 amino acids long. CDR3 sequence: CASGPRDRGSDEQFF. The CDR3 bases are TGTGCCAGCGGACCCCGGGACAGGGGTTCAGATGAGCAGTTCTTC.

The V and J genes are TRBV5-4 and TRBJ2-1; 9 nucleotides line up with TRBD2. Germline V lookup: CDR1 SGHNT, CDR2 YYREEE (reference sequence). Trimming cost V 6 bases and J 6 bases; bases outside gene matches: 10. This CDR3 comprises 15 residues. CDR3 sequence: CASNRYSGSVNEQFF. CDR3 in DNA: TGTGCCAGCAACAGATATAGCGGGAGTGTCAATGAGCAGTTCTTC.